Below, 26 T cell receptor beta chains from the same sample are listed, as sequenced in a study of CD8 T cells in Susac syndrome (dated by TCRdb to the late 2010s). Library generation was performed with the immunoSEQ multiplex PCR assay. RNA was extracted using the RNeasy kit, and roughly 0.5 to 1 ug of the RNA was reverse transcribed with random hexamers. Through fastp at Q25 and MiXCR, TCRdb rebuilt clones from the public reads, retaining in-frame beta chains. Each entry merges the rows of one CDR3 protein and shows their most common DNA and genes. Within this sample are around 110,000 distinct CDR3 sequences, with approximately 93% of them counted one time only. Over 0.35% of the sample is in the top ten clones. Specimen: CD8+ T cells from PBMCs. These receptors all come from a human donor with Susac syndrome.

The V call is TRBV20-1, the J call TRBJ2-5; D remains unclear. Trimming shortened V by 1 base and J by 2 bases, and 5 bases separated the two germline ends. The CDR3 is made up of 12 amino acids. Germline V gene sequence: CDR1 DFQATT, CDR2 SNEGSKA (reference sequence). This CDR3 is CSARGPQETQYF. In DNA, the CDR3 is TGCAGTGCTAGAGGCCCTCAAGAGACCCAGTACTTC.

The rearrangement uses TRBV9 and TRBJ2-7, with D perhaps TRBD1 (6 bases). V was cut by 3 bases and J by 0 bases, with 19 bases left in between. The CDR3 has 17 amino acids. Per the germline V gene, CDR1 is SGDLS and CDR2 is YYNGEE. The CDR3 is CASSAPRDNHFSYEQYF. The DNA for the CDR3 is TGTGCCAGCAGCGCCCCCCGGGACAACCACTTCTCCTACGAGCAGTACTTC.

The chain joins TRBV4-3 to TRBJ2-1; D might be TRBD2 (6 bases). CDR1 is LGHNA, CDR2 YSLEER, per germline. Trimming took off 0 bases at V and 5 bases at J, with 17 bases between the two ends. This CDR3 has 17 amino acids. The DNA of the CDR3 is TGCGCCAGCAGCCAAGATTCCACTAGCACCCTGAACAATGAGCAGTTCTTC. It specifies CASSQDSTSTLNNEQFF.

The gene calls are TRBV7-9 and TRBJ1-1; TRBD1 matches at 7 bases. The V gene's germline CDR1 is SEHNR and CDR2 FQNEAQ (reference sequence). V lost 5 bases to trimming and J lost 8 bases; unmatched junction nucleotides: 8. This CDR3 is 13 amino acids long. This CDR3 is CASSGGTVVEAFF. The CDR3 nucleotides are TGTGCCAGCAGCGGAGGGACAGTCGTCGAAGCTTTCTTT.

The chain employs TRBV10-3 and TRBJ2-5; a possible D gene is TRBD2 (6 bases). The CDR3 is made up of 15 amino acids. Trimming removed 2 bases from V and 3 bases from J, with 13 bases in between. Germline CDR1 is ENHRY and CDR2 is SYGVKD. The CDR3 region is CAISEGAAGKETQYF. CDR3 DNA sequence: TGTGCCATCAGTGAGGGGGCGGCGGGAAAAGAGACCCAGTACTTC.

Only one count was recorded for this clonotype. The chain has TRBV18 and TRBJ2-5, with no clear D. In germline, CDR1 is KGHSH, CDR2 LQKENI. CDR3 length: 12 amino acids. V was trimmed by 2 bases and J by 4 bases, leaving 5 bases between them. CDR3 sequence (DNA): TGTGCCAGCTCACCAGGGTTAGAGACCCAGTACTTC. Its protein is CASSPGLETQYF.

The CDR3 loop is CSARASGTDSYEQYF. The CDR3, as DNA: TGCAGTGCTAGAGCCTCCGGGACGGACTCCTACGAGCAGTACTTC. The chain employs TRBV20-1 and TRBJ2-7; D could derive from TRBD1 or TRBD2 (5 bases each). The V and J ends lost 1 base and 0 bases respectively, with 13 bases between them. There are 15 residues in the CDR3. Germline lookup yields CDR1 DFQATT and CDR2 SNEGSKA (reference sequence).

The chain is built from TRBV20-1 and TRBJ1-2, with D maybe TRBD1 (5 bases). The CDR3 totals 14 residues. The V gene lost 2 bases and the J gene lost 3 bases, with 13 bases spanning the gap. Per the germline V gene, CDR1 is DFQATT and CDR2 is SNEGSKA (reference sequence). CDR3 bases: TGCAGTGCTAGAACTTCTGGGACGGACTATGGCTACACCTTC. Translating gives CSARTSGTDYGYTF.

This sequence joins TRBV12-3 or TRBV12-4 and TRBJ1-2; D might be TRBD1 (5 bases). This CDR3 is built from 14 residues. The V and J ends lost 3 bases and 6 bases respectively, with 14 bases between them. CDR3 in amino acids: CASSLAGQGNGYTF. The DNA for the CDR3 is TGTGCCAGCAGTTTGGCCGGGCAGGGTAATGGCTACACCTTC.

The genes are TRBV13 and TRBJ2-7; no reliable D call. V gave up 5 bases and J gave up 1 base, with 12 bases separating them. CDR1 and CDR2 from the germline V gene are PRHDT and FYEKMQ (reference sequence). This CDR3 has 14 amino acids. The CDR3 region is CASSRQRPSYEQYF. The CDR3 DNA reads TGTGCCAGCAGCCGTCAGAGGCCTTCCTACGAGCAGTACTTC.

The V call is TRBV27, the J call TRBJ1-2; D gene uncertain. The V and J ends lost 0 bases and 2 bases respectively, with 10 bases between them. CDR1 is MNHEY and CDR2 is SMNVEV in the germline V gene (reference sequence). The CDR3 totals 15 residues. This CDR3 is CASSLSVVGNYGYTF. The CDR3 nucleotides read TGTGCCAGCAGTTTATCCGTTGTGGGCAACTATGGCTACACCTTC.

The V gene is TRBV9, the J gene TRBJ1-6, with TRBD1 as a possible D gene (6 bases). The CDR3 covers 14 residues. Germline values: CDR1 SGDLS, CDR2 YYNGEE. V was shortened by 3 bases and J by 6 bases, with 10 bases between the two germline ends. The CDR3 DNA follows: TGTGCCAGCAGCGAAGGACAGATTAATTCACCCCTCCACTTT. It yields the protein CASSEGQINSPLHF.

The chain has TRBV5-1 and TRBJ2-1, with unresolved D. The CDR3 contains 11 residues. V shed 5 bases and J shed 7 bases, with 7 bases lying between them. In germline, CDR1 is SGHRS, CDR2 YFSETQ. The CDR3 spells CASRLNNEQFF. In DNA, the CDR3 is TGCGCCAGCAGACTCAATAATGAGCAGTTCTTC.

This chain uses TRBV9 with TRBJ2-1, with D possibly TRBD1 on 6 matching bases. This CDR3 is built from 15 residues. The germline V gene encodes CDR1 SGDLS and CDR2 YYNGEE. Trimming took off 0 bases at V and 3 bases at J, with 10 bases between the two ends. The CDR3 nucleotides read TGTGCCAGCAGCGTAGAGGGGGACAACTACAATGAGCAGTTCTTC. This sequence encodes CASSVEGDNYNEQFF.

This clonotype was counted between two and nine times. V and J are TRBV7-8 and TRBJ2-5; no definite D call. V was clipped by 1 base and J by 5 bases, with 11 bases between them. There are 14 residues in the CDR3. Germline CDR1 and CDR2: SGHVS and FQNEAQ. The CDR3 here is CASSLEGIRETQYF. DNA for the CDR3: TGTGCCAGCAGCTTAGAAGGGATACGCGAGACCCAGTACTTC.

The J gene is TRBJ2-2, the V gene TRBV12-3 or TRBV12-4; 10 nucleotides line up with TRBD1. J gave up 6 bases and V 5 bases, and 6 bases lay outside the gene matches. CDR3 length: 15 residues. DNA for the CDR3: TGTGCCAGCAGTCCCGGGACAGGGGCGGCCGGGGAGCTGTTTTTT. This codes for CASSPGTGAAGELFF.

The CDR3 DNA reads TGCAGTGCTAGAGCGGGACAGGGGGCCGACTATGGCTACACCTTC. Encoded protein: CSARAGQGADYGYTF. The gene calls are TRBV20-1 and TRBJ1-2, with TRBD1 matching 12 bases. The V and J ends lost 1 base and 3 bases, in that order; junction bases with no gene match: 3. The germline gives CDR1 DFQATT, CDR2 SNEGSKA (reference sequence). The CDR3 runs 15 residues.

This clonotype was detected a few times. The chain combines TRBV29-1 with TRBJ1-1, with D perhaps TRBD1 (5 bases). V lost 7 bases and J lost 1, with 16 bases in between. CDR3 length equals 14 residues. Germline CDR1 and CDR2: SQVTM and ANQGSEA. The chain's CDR3 is CSASTTGPNTEAFF. The CDR3 DNA reads TGCAGCGCATCGACTACAGGCCCGAACACTGAAGCTTTCTTT.

V usage is TRBV12-3 or TRBV12-4 and J usage is TRBJ2-2; D may be TRBD1 (5 bases). V lost 3 bases to trimming and J lost 7 bases, with 15 bases between them. The CDR3 contains 15 residues. Written as DNA, the CDR3 is TGTGCCAGCAGTTTTGGTGGGGCCTCGAGCGGGGAGCTGTTTTTT. This encodes CASSFGGASSGELFF.

J is TRBJ1-6 and V is TRBV9, with a tentative D call TRBD1 (5 bases). The CDR3 runs to 16 residues. V was trimmed by 4 bases and J by 0 bases, leaving 11 bases between them. The germline gives CDR1 SGDLS, CDR2 YYNGEE. CDR3 in DNA: TGTGCCAGCAGCACAGGCAGCAGCTCCTATAATTCACCCCTCCACTTT. Protein sequence: CASSTGSSSYNSPLHF. The variable domain in full, completed from reference TRBV9 and TRBJ1-6, reads DSGVTQTPKHLITATGQRVTLRCSPRSGDLSVYWYQQSLDQGLQFLIQYYNGEERAKGNILERFSAQQFPDLHSELNLSSLELGDSALYFCASSTGSSSYNSPLHFGNGTRLTVT.

The CDR3: CASSVEGETQYF. CDR3 nucleotides: TGTGCCAGCAGCGTAGAGGGGGAGACCCAGTACTTC. The rearrangement joins TRBV9 to TRBJ2-5; the D gene is possibly TRBD1 (5 bases). This CDR3 has 12 residues. Germline CDR1 SGDLS, CDR2 YYNGEE. V was clipped by 0 bases and J by 5 bases, with 5 bases between them.

The V and J genes are TRBV7-9 and TRBJ1-1; tentatively, D is TRBD1 (5 bases). The germline CDR1 and CDR2 sequences are SEHNR and FQNEAQ (reference sequence). V lost 9 bases, J lost 4 bases, and 21 bases lay in between. The CDR3 runs to 15 residues. DNA of the CDR3: TGTGCCAGTACCCATGTGGGGGGGTTGGCCACTGAAGCTTTCTTT. It encodes CASTHVGGLATEAFF.

The chain joins TRBV4-1 to TRBJ1-1; the D is unclear. CDR3 length: 14 amino acids. Per the germline V gene, CDR1 is MGHRA and CDR2 is YSYEKL. The V end was cut by 1 base, the J end by 5 bases, with 11 bases between. The CDR3 loop reads CASSQGGVRTEAFF. The CDR3 DNA is TGCGCCAGCAGCCAAGGGGGAGTTAGGACTGAAGCTTTCTTT.

The rearrangement links TRBV6-5 to TRBJ1-2; D unresolved. The CDR3 extends over 12 amino acids. The V gene's germline CDR1 is MNHEY and CDR2 SVGAGI. Deletions cut 4 bases from V and 4 bases from J, with 7 bases between. CDR3 amino acids: CASSSDGYGYTF. The CDR3, as DNA: TGTGCCAGCAGTTCGGACGGCTATGGCTACACCTTC.

The chain combines TRBV19 with TRBJ2-3; 8 bases align to TRBD2. Germline trimming cut 11 bases from V and 4 bases from J; bases unmatched to any gene: 11. This CDR3 has 14 amino acids. The V gene's germline CDR1 is LNHDA and CDR2 SQIVND (reference sequence). CDR3 coding DNA: TGTGCCTCCGGAGGGACTAGGTGGGCAGATACGCAGTATTTT. As protein: CASGGTRWADTQYF.

The chain couples TRBV27 to TRBJ2-3; 7 bases are shared with TRBD2. CDR3 length: 14 amino acids. Germline assignment: CDR1 MNHEY and CDR2 SMNVEV (reference sequence). V trimming: 10 bases; J trimming: 2 bases; junction bases outside the gene matches: 9. CDR3: CATASGADTDTQYF. CDR3 in DNA: TGTGCCACCGCGAGCGGGGCGGACACAGATACGCAGTATTTT.